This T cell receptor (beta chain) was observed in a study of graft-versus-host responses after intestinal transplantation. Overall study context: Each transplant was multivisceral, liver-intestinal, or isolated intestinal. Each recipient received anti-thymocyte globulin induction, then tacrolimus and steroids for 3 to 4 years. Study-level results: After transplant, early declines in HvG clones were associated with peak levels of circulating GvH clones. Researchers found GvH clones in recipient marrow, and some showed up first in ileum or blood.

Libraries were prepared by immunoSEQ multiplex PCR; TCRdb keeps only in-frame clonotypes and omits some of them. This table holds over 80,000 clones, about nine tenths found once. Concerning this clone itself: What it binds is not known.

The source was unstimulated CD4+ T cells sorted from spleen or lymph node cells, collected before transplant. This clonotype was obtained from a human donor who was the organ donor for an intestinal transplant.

The CDR3 nucleotides are TGTGCCAGTAGTATAGGGCTAGCGGGGGCCCTAGTGGCCAAAAACATTCAGTACTTC. Protein sequence: CASSIGLAGALVAKNIQYF. The chain carries TRBV19 and TRBJ2-4, with 10 bases fitting TRBD2. J was trimmed by 1 base and V by 1 base; bases with no gene match: 10. The germline V gene has CDR1 LNHDA and CDR2 SQIVND (reference sequence). CDR3 length: 19 residues.